This TCR beta chain was identified in a study of shared clonotypes between healthy human individuals (TCRdb year 2020). Regarding the research as a whole: The cohort included a few men and a couple of women between 18 and 49 years of age. Between about 0.94 and 8.9 billion PBMCs per donor were obtained by leukapheresis. To estimate repertoire size and how much clonotype sharing occurs between individuals, the study deeply sequenced the blood TCR repertoires of five healthy adults. For each donor, CD4 naive and CD4 memory were each given three plates, CD8 naive was given two plates, and CD8 memory was given one plate. To increase sequencing depth and limit assay-specific biases, TCR repertoire library preparation and sequencing were carried out by different laboratories using diverse techniques. Here is what the overall study found, with its caveats: Larger estimated clonotype richness was generally found for naive subsets than for memory subsets. Based on pairwise subsampling, the degree of clonotype sharing among donors was expected to be affected by sequencing depth. Across a handful of donors, around 5.4% of naive CD4, more than 3% of naive CD8, about 2% of memory CD4, and 0.4% to 0.45% of memory CD8 clonotypes were shared. Sampling was restricted to blood, and TCR repertoires in tissues likely differ from the TCR repertoires found in blood. Rarefaction of sorted-subset datasets indicated incomplete sequencing despite the large sequencing depth. The small number of donors limited the genetic and exposure-history diversity represented. Compared with non-shared clonotypes, clonotypes shared by all four sorted-subset donors had higher generation probabilities.

CD8 naive samples were obtained by positive selection for CCR7 among CD45RO-negative cells, yielding a CD45RA+CCR7+ population from which TemRA cells were excluded. Healthy HIV-negative adults with no recently reported acute infections or vaccinations were included as donors. Only Caucasian adults living in Nashville, Tennessee, USA were represented among the donors. Blood was collected by leukapheresis, and PBMCs were isolated by Ficoll-Histopaque density gradient centrifugation and then cryopreserved in liquid nitrogen vapor phase. Purity and quantity of every magnetically sorted T cell population were checked by analytical flow cytometry. Genomic DNA was isolated from every sorted fraction and measured by UV absorbance on a Nanodrop 2000c. The germline V gene (reference sequence) specifies SGHNT as CDR1 and YYREEE as CDR2. The junction carries 7 bases between V and J, which are trimmed by 2 bases and 2 bases respectively. The CDR3 goes from the cysteine to the phenylalanine over 13 residues. The retained sequence is limited to the CDR3, 39 bases, with the frame set at the first base.

Using the deep immunoSEQ assay, TCR CDR3 regions were amplified from genomic DNA by multiplex PCR. Genomic DNA extracted from each cell subset was distributed evenly over all wells of several immunoSEQ 96-well plates, and each plate served as one replicate. Each replicate PCR for sorted subsets received around 200 ng genomic DNA, equal to roughly 33,000 T cell genomes. Purified libraries were measured with a Qubit 3.0 fluorometer, size-checked on a Bioanalyzer 2100, and measured again with the KAPA Library Quantification kit. Every immunoSEQ 96-well plate was sequenced on a separate single-read 150-cycle Illumina NextSeq 550 flow cell. In the original analysis: Because the immunoSEQ output included only junctional sequences and no quality scores, the filtering could not be the same as the filtering used for full-length reads. Sequences were annotated with PyIR, a Python wrapper for IgBLAST v1.9, using IMGT germline references to assign V/J genes and CDR3. Reads with weak V/J assignments (E-value above 1e-6), missing CDR3, stop codons, out-of-frame junctions, or ambiguous translated residues were removed. A V3J clonotype was defined by an identical inferred V gene, J gene, and CDR3 amino acid sequence. Percentage overlap between repertoires was calculated by dividing the number of shared unique clonotypes by the size of the smaller repertoire. RTK rarefaction, the Chao1 estimator, and Recon v2.1 estimates of unobserved clonotypes were used to assess repertoire richness. Generation probabilities were computed with OLGA for all TCRbeta clonotypes obtained by the gDNA method from a few donors. TCRdb's version of the immuneACCESS table is confined to in-frame rearrangements and falls short of the full clone set. An unresolved V gene accounts for under half of the shortfall where checked; the remainder is of unknown origin. From that table come the V and J calls and clone size; the DNA was used to work out D and trimming. The sample contains about 2 million clones, roughly 95% of them found a single time. Of the sample, 0.9% to 1.3% falls within the top ten clones.

This clone has just one count. Its specific antigen is unknown. No much larger clone exists at a distance of one base, and base qualities are not known. The V and J segments used are TRBV5-4 and TRBJ1-2, with no D gene named confidently. This receptor was obtained from a man younger than 35 in good health. Sequencing was performed on naive CD8+ T cells sorted from blood. According to the study, the label for this sample's cell subset or site signals: CD45RA+CCR7+. CDR3 region: CASSFAANYGYTF. The DNA reads TGTGCCAGCAGCTTTGCAGCGAACTATGGCTACACCTTC.